The rows below give T cell receptor beta chains drawn from one sample of a study of T cell repertoires in cytomegalovirus infection. Their antigens remain unidentified. Each CDR3 protein is one row after TCRdb ran MiXCR on the reads. The table has hundreds of thousands of distinct CDR3 sequences, more than 30% seen once. The source was cultured PBMCs, collected from culture after CMV antigen stimulation. The receptors were gathered from a human donor in good health (CMV status not recorded). Some clones in this sample may be carry-over from other donors' samples. CDR3s include the opening cysteine and the closing phenylalanine or tryptophan. The D gene is left open where the match is weak. Clone size, where shown, is once, few, many, or a class for clones that have expanded.

clone_size: .; cdr3_length: 15; v_call: TRBV7-6; d_call: .; j_call: TRBJ1-1; cdr3_nt: TGTGCCAGCAGCTTCTTCAGCCTACAGAACACTGAAGCTTTCTTT; cdr3_aa: CASSFFSLQNTEAFF
clone_size: many; cdr3_length: 16; v_call: TRBV7-2; d_call: TRBD1; j_call: TRBJ1-6; cdr3_nt: TGTGCCAGCAGCCTTAACCGGGACAGGGTCGATTCACCCCTCCACTTT; cdr3_aa: CASSLNRDRVDSPLHF
clone_size: many; cdr3_length: 16; v_call: TRBV7-8; d_call: .; j_call: TRBJ1-1; cdr3_nt: TGTGCCAGCAGCCTACGGACAGTTACCATGAACACTGAAGCTTTCTTT; cdr3_aa: CASSLRTVTMNTEAFF
clone_size: .; cdr3_length: 19; v_call: TRBV6-2/TRBV6-3; d_call: TRBD1; j_call: TRBJ2-1; cdr3_nt: TGTGCCAGCACCACGGATTGGACAGGGGGCCAAGTGTCCTACAATGAGCAGTTCTTC; cdr3_aa: CASTTDWTGGQVSYNEQFF
clone_size: .; cdr3_length: 15; v_call: TRBV24-1; d_call: .; j_call: TRBJ2-2; cdr3_nt: TGTGCCACCAGTGATTTGACGGTGAACACCGGGGAGCTGTTTTTT; cdr3_aa: CATSDLTVNTGELFF
clone_size: .; cdr3_length: 14; v_call: TRBV7-3; d_call: .; j_call: TRBJ2-5; cdr3_nt: TGTGCCAGCACTCCTCTCCGGCTAGCTGAGACCCAGTACTTC; cdr3_aa: CASTPLRLAETQYF
clone_size: few; cdr3_length: 15; v_call: TRBV6-8; d_call: .; j_call: TRBJ2-1; cdr3_nt: TGTGCCAGCAGTATGACATTTGCCACCTACAATGAGCAGTTCTTC; cdr3_aa: CASSMTFATYNEQFF
clone_size: .; cdr3_length: 13; v_call: TRBV4-1; d_call: .; j_call: TRBJ2-2; cdr3_nt: TGCGCCAGCACCCGGAGGGGCACCGGGGAGCTGTTTTTT; cdr3_aa: CASTRRGTGELFF
clone_size: .; cdr3_length: 14; v_call: TRBV19; d_call: TRBD2; j_call: TRBJ2-7; cdr3_nt: TGTGCCAGTAGTATGGGGACTAGCGACTACGAGCAGTACTTC; cdr3_aa: CASSMGTSDYEQYF
clone_size: once; cdr3_length: 19; v_call: TRBV19; d_call: TRBD1; j_call: TRBJ1-1; cdr3_nt: TGTGCCAGTATCCAGGGGGGCGCGTGGGGGCCCTTTATGAACACTGAAGCTTTCTTT; cdr3_aa: CASIQGGAWGPFMNTEAFF
clone_size: .; cdr3_length: 17; v_call: TRBV6-6; d_call: .; j_call: TRBJ2-2; cdr3_nt: TGTGCCAGCAGTTATTCTCGACAGGCGGGGTTGACCGGGGAGCTGTTTTTT; cdr3_aa: CASSYSRQAGLTGELFF
clone_size: few; cdr3_length: 16; v_call: TRBV27; d_call: .; j_call: TRBJ2-7; cdr3_nt: TGTGCCAGCAGTTTACATATCCGGGCGGGGTTTGACGAGCAGTACTTC; cdr3_aa: CASSLHIRAGFDEQYF
clone_size: .; cdr3_length: 11; v_call: TRBV28; d_call: .; j_call: TRBJ1-1; cdr3_nt: TGTGTTTCCCACATGAACACTGAAGCTTTCTTT; cdr3_aa: CVSHMNTEAFF
clone_size: few; cdr3_length: 16; v_call: TRBV6-1; d_call: TRBD2; j_call: TRBJ2-2; cdr3_nt: TGTGCCAGCAGTGGTATGGCCCGGCGGGGGACCGGGGAGCTGTTTTTT; cdr3_aa: CASSGMARRGTGELFF
clone_size: .; cdr3_length: 17; v_call: TRBV28; d_call: .; j_call: TRBJ2-1; cdr3_nt: TGTGCCAGCAGTCCCTACTCTTGGGAGTTCACTACTAATGAGCAGTTCTTC; cdr3_aa: CASSPYSWEFTTNEQFF
clone_size: .; cdr3_length: 14; v_call: TRBV7-2; d_call: TRBD1; j_call: TRBJ2-3; cdr3_nt: TGTGCCAGCAGCTGTCAGGGGGACACAGATACGCAGTATTTT; cdr3_aa: CASSCQGDTDTQYF
clone_size: few; cdr3_length: 13; v_call: TRBV19; d_call: .; j_call: TRBJ2-2; cdr3_nt: TGTGCCAGTAGTATTGTGCTCACCGGGGAGCTGTTTTTT; cdr3_aa: CASSIVLTGELFF
clone_size: .; cdr3_length: 15; v_call: TRBV7-2; d_call: .; j_call: TRBJ2-3; cdr3_nt: TGTGCCAGCTCCCCAACAGGGTCGGATACAGATACGCAGTATTTT; cdr3_aa: CASSPTGSDTDTQYF
clone_size: few; cdr3_length: 19; v_call: TRBV7-2; d_call: TRBD2; j_call: TRBJ2-3; cdr3_nt: TGTGCCAGCAGCTTAGTTCCCGGACTAGCGGGAGGGGGGACAGATACGCAGTATTTT; cdr3_aa: CASSLVPGLAGGGTDTQYF
clone_size: .; cdr3_length: 13; v_call: TRBV11-2; d_call: .; j_call: TRBJ2-7; cdr3_nt: TGTGCCAGCAGCCCTGGACAGTCCTACGAGCAGTACTTC; cdr3_aa: CASSPGQSYEQYF
clone_size: few; cdr3_length: 14; v_call: TRBV2; d_call: TRBD2; j_call: TRBJ2-1; cdr3_nt: TGTGCCAGCAGTCGGACTAGCGGTAACAATGAGCAGTTCTTC; cdr3_aa: CASSRTSGNNEQFF
clone_size: .; cdr3_length: 13; v_call: TRBV20-1; d_call: .; j_call: TRBJ2-1; cdr3_nt: TGCAGTGCTCCGGGACAAAGCTACAATGAGCAGTTCTTC; cdr3_aa: CSAPGQSYNEQFF
clone_size: .; cdr3_length: 12; v_call: TRBV27; d_call: .; j_call: TRBJ1-4; cdr3_nt: TGTGCCAGCACAACGGCGGCGGAAAAACTGTTTTTT; cdr3_aa: CASTTAAEKLFF
clone_size: .; cdr3_length: 14; v_call: TRBV6-5; d_call: TRBD1; j_call: TRBJ1-5; cdr3_nt: TGTGCCAGCAGTGGACAGGGCCGTAATCAGCCCCAGCATTTT; cdr3_aa: CASSGQGRNQPQHF
clone_size: .; cdr3_length: 11; v_call: TRBV4-1; d_call: .; j_call: TRBJ1-1; cdr3_nt: TGCGCCAGCAGCCAAACAGGGGAAGCTTTCTTT; cdr3_aa: CASSQTGEAFF